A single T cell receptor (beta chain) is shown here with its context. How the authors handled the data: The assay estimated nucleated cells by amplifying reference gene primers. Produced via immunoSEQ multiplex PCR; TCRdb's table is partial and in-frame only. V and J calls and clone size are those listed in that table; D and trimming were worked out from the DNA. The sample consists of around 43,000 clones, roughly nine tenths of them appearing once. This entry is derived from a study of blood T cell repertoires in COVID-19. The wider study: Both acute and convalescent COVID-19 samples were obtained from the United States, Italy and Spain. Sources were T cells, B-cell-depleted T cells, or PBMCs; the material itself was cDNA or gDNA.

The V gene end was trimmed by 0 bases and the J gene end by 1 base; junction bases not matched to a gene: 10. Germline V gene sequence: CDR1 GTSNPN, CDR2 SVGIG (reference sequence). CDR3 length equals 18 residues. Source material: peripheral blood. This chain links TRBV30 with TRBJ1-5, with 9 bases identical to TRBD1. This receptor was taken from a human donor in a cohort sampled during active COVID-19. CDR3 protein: CAWSVEGTGTGSNQPQHF. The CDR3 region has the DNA TGTGCCTGGAGTGTAGAGGGTACCGGGACAGGGAGCAATCAGCCCCAGCATTTT.